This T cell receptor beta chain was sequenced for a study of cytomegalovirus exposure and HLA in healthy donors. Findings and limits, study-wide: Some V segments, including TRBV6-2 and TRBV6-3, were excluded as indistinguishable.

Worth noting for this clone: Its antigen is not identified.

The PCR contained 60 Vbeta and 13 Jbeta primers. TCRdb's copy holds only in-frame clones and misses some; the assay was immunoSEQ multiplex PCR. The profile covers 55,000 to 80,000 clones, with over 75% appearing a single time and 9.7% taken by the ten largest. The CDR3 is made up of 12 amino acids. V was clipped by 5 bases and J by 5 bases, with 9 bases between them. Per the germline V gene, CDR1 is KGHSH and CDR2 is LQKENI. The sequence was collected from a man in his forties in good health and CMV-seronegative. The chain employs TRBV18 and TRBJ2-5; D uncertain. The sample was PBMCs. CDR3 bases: TGTGCCAGCTCATCAGATTGGGAGACCCAGTACTTC. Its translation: CASSSDWETQYF.